This T cell receptor (beta chain) was identified during a study of OX40 agonist ivuxolimab in advanced cancers. The CDR3 spans 13 residues. The V gene's germline CDR1 is SGDLS and CDR2 YYNGEE. V lost 0 bases to trimming and J lost 3 bases, with 6 bases between them. Some clones are missing from TCRdb's copy, which holds only in-frame ones; the method was immunoSEQ multiplex PCR. The table records about 80,000 clones, around 91% of them present only once. This sequence originates from an adult with an advanced solid tumor such as melanoma, head and neck, liver or kidney cancer. This material consisted of CD4+ or CD8+ T cells sorted from blood, taken in a trial of the OX40 agonist ivuxolimab. The rearrangement uses TRBV9 and TRBJ1-2, with D possibly TRBD1 on 6 matching bases. The CDR3 region is CASSVGQDYGYTF. The CDR3 DNA sequence: TGTGCCAGCAGCGTAGGACAGGACTATGGCTACACCTTC.